The 17 T cell receptor beta chains below all came from one sample that was sequenced in a study of cytotoxic CD8 clonotypes in ibrutinib-treated CLL. Here immunoSEQ multiplex PCR was the method, and the copy in TCRdb shows in-frame clones only, minus some. The data hold almost 85,000 clones, with roughly 86% observed a single time. The sequenced sample was PBMCs, obtained before ibrutinib treatment. These receptors came from a human donor with chronic lymphocytic leukemia.

The chain is built from TRBV5-4 and TRBJ1-1; 8 positions agree with TRBD1. Germline lookup yields CDR1 SGHNT and CDR2 YYREEE (reference sequence). The CDR3 extends over 15 amino acids. V dropped 3 bases and J dropped 1; count of bases not matched to a gene: 5. Here the CDR3 DNA reads TGTGCCAGCAGCTGGACAGGGTCCGGGAACACTGAAGCTTTCTTT. Translated, it gives CASSWTGSGNTEAFF.

This clone was found a few times. This chain links TRBV27 with TRBJ1-2; no clear D gene. The length of the CDR3 is 13 residues. V lost 9 bases, J lost 5 bases, and 16 bases lay in between. Looked up from germline, CDR1 is MNHEY and CDR2 is SMNVEV (reference sequence). The CDR3 DNA reads as TGTGCCAGTACAGCCCTTAGAGGTTATGGCTACACCTTC. This translates into CASTALRGYGYTF.

The chain uses TRBV29-1 and TRBJ2-1, with D tentatively TRBD1 (5 bases). The germline V and J ends were trimmed by 3 bases and 0 bases, with 6 bases remaining between them. CDR3 length: 13 residues. CDR1 and CDR2 from the germline V gene are SQVTM and ANQGSEA. CDR3 sequence reads: CSVDRASYNEQFF. DNA of the CDR3: TGCAGCGTTGACAGGGCCTCCTACAATGAGCAGTTCTTC.

The chain combines TRBV28 with TRBJ1-1; no definite D call. CDR3 length: 13 amino acids. The germline CDR1 and CDR2 sequences are MDHEN and SYDVKM. V lost 6 bases, J lost 2 bases, and 10 bases lay in between. The CDR3 loop reads CASRFPVNTEAFF. The CDR3 coding sequence is TGTGCCAGCAGATTCCCCGTAAACACTGAAGCTTTCTTT.

V usage is TRBV5-4 and J usage is TRBJ2-5; weak D call: TRBD2 (6 bases). Germline V gives CDR1 SGHNT, CDR2 YYREEE (reference sequence). The V end was cut by 0 bases, the J end by 5 bases, with 14 bases between. The CDR3 sequence is 15 residues long. The CDR3 sequence is CASSLGRGREETQYF. The CDR3 DNA sequence: TGTGCCAGCAGCTTGGGCCGGGGCCGGGAGGAGACCCAGTACTTC.

V is TRBV9 and J is TRBJ2-1; 10 bases agree with TRBD2. The CDR3 contains 14 residues. The V gene's germline CDR1 is SGDLS and CDR2 YYNGEE. V trimming: 1 base; J trimming: 7 bases; junction bases outside the gene matches: 2. The CDR3: CASSVLAGDNEQFF. As DNA, the CDR3 is TGTGCCAGCAGCGTACTAGCGGGAGATAATGAGCAGTTCTTC. Full variable domain (missing parts from reference TRBV9 and TRBJ2-1): DSGVTQTPKHLITATGQRVTLRCSPRSGDLSVYWYQQSLDQGLQFLIQYYNGEERAKGNILERFSAQQFPDLHSELNLSSLELGDSALYFCASSVLAGDNEQFFGPGTRLTVL.

The chain combines TRBV20-1 with TRBJ2-7; no firm D call. V was trimmed by 0 bases and J by 2 bases, leaving 2 bases between them. Germline V CDR1 and CDR2: DFQATT, SNEGSKA (reference sequence). CDR3 size: 11 residues. The CDR3 region is CSARDPYEQYF. In DNA, the CDR3 is TGCAGTGCTAGAGATCCCTACGAGCAGTACTTC.

The chain combines TRBV18 with TRBJ2-5, with 10 positions matching TRBD2. Germline values: CDR1 KGHSH, CDR2 LQKENI. J lost 4 bases, V lost 3 bases, and 8 bases had no gene match. This CDR3 spans 16 amino acids. The CDR3 nucleotides read TGTGCCAGCTCACCCAAACTAGCGGGAAGTACAGAGACCCAGTACTTC. Protein sequence: CASSPKLAGSTETQYF. The full variable domain, completed using reference TRBV18 and TRBJ2-5, is NAGVMQNPRHLVRRRGQEARLRCSPMKGHSHVYWYRQLPEEGLKFMVYLQKENIIDESGMPKERFSAEFPKEGPSILRIQQVVRGDSAAYFCASSPKLAGSTETQYFGPGTRLLVL.

The chain links TRBV5-4 to TRBJ2-7; TRBD1 aligns across 8 bases. Losses at the gene ends were 9 bases for V and 7 bases for J; bases not matched to a gene: 9. The CDR3 has 12 residues. Looked up from germline, CDR1 is SGHNT and CDR2 is YYREEE (reference sequence). For the CDR3, the DNA is TGTGCCACTGGCCCGCAGGGGGCGGAGCAGTACTTC. Amino acids: CATGPQGAEQYF.

The J gene is TRBJ1-1, the V gene TRBV10-3, with 7 nucleotides matching TRBD1. CDR1 is ENHRY and CDR2 is SYGVKD in the germline V gene. This CDR3 contains 17 residues. Losses at the gene ends were 10 bases for V and 3 bases for J; bases not matched to a gene: 20. The CDR3 here is CASRGDDRVLGDTEAFF. CDR3 sequence (DNA): TGTGCCAGCAGGGGAGACGACAGGGTTCTGGGGGACACTGAAGCTTTCTTT.

V gene TRBV7-9 combines with J gene TRBJ2-7; 12 bases map to TRBD2. The ends lost 2 bases at V and 3 bases at J; junction bases unmatched: 11. CDR1 is SEHNR and CDR2 is FQNEAQ in the germline V gene (reference sequence). CDR3 size: 18 residues. The CDR3 nucleotides read TGTGCCAGCAGCTTAACGACCCGACTAGCGGGAGTCATCTACGAGCAGTACTTC. Protein: CASSLTTRLAGVIYEQYF. The complete variable domain, with remaining parts taken from reference TRBV7-9 and TRBJ2-7, reads DTGVSQNPRHKITKRGQNVTFRCDPISEHNRLYWYRQTLGQGPEFLTYFQNEAQLEKSRLLSDRFSAERPKGSFSTLEIQRTEQGDSAMYLCASSLTTRLAGVIYEQYFGPGTRLTVT.

The rearrangement links TRBV14 to TRBJ1-1, with a possible D match to TRBD1 (6 bases). V lost 2 bases, J lost 3 bases, and 7 bases lay in between. This CDR3 is 13 amino acids long. The germline CDR1 and CDR2 sequences are SGHDN and FVKESK. CDR3 nucleotide sequence: TGTGCCAGCAGCCAACAGGGGTACACTGAAGCTTTCTTT. It encodes CASSQQGYTEAFF.

The rearrangement uses TRBV13 and TRBJ1-5; 7 nucleotides align to TRBD1. This CDR3 contains 14 residues. V shed 5 bases and J 4 bases; nucleotides not matched to a gene: 5. Germline loops: CDR1 PRHDT, CDR2 FYEKMQ (reference sequence). DNA of the CDR3: TGTGCCAGCAGCCGAAGACAGGGAAATCAGCCCCAGCATTTT. This encodes CASSRRQGNQPQHF. Complete variable domain (other parts from reference TRBV13 and TRBJ1-5): AAGVIQSPRHLIKEKRETATLKCYPIPRHDTVYWYQQGPGQDPQFLISFYEKMQSDKGSIPDRFSAQQFSDYHSELNMSSLELGDSALYFCASSRRQGNQPQHFGDGTRLSIL.

V usage is TRBV10-3 and J usage is TRBJ2-7; tentatively, D is TRBD2 (5 bases). Per germline, CDR1 ENHRY and CDR2 SYGVKD. The ends were cut back, 5 bases at V and 3 bases at J, with 8 bases in the middle. The CDR3 is 12 amino acids. CDR3: CAISSRDYEQYF. The CDR3 coding sequence is TGTGCCATCAGTTCTCGGGACTACGAGCAGTACTTC.

V usage is TRBV10-3 and J usage is TRBJ1-5; D gene unclear. Between the trimmed V and J ends, which lost 5 bases and 5 bases, there was a span of 10 bases. Germline V lookup: CDR1 ENHRY, CDR2 SYGVKD. This CDR3 has 13 amino acids. The CDR3 protein is CAISKDGDQPQHF. CDR3 bases: TGTGCCATCAGTAAAGACGGAGATCAGCCCCAGCATTTT.

V usage is TRBV15 and J usage is TRBJ1-2; 9 nucleotides agree with TRBD1. Germline CDR1 reads LNHNV; CDR2 reads YYDKDF (reference sequence). The ends lost 0 bases at V and 7 bases at J; junction bases unmatched: 12. CDR3 size: 17 residues. CDR3 nucleotides: TGTGCCACCAGCAGAGATCGGGGACAGGGTGGGCTGGCTGGCTACACCTTC. It yields the protein CATSRDRGQGGLAGYTF.

This rearrangement joins TRBV6-1 to TRBJ1-5; TRBD1 matches 8 bases. Germline V gene data show CDR1 as MNHNS and CDR2 as SASEGT. The CDR3 runs to 17 residues. V lost 4 bases, J lost 6 bases, and 14 bases stayed unmatched. The CDR3, as DNA: TGTGCCAGCAGTGGTGGACAGGGTGTCCTCATTGTTCAGCCCCAGCATTTT. Its protein is CASSGGQGVLIVQPQHF.